Each of the 22 T cell receptor beta chains below was sequenced from the same sample in a study of T-cell reconstitution after alpha-beta-depleted transplantation in children. It was with unique molecular identifiers that the TCRbeta library was prepared. TCRdb reprocessed the PCR reads with MiXCR, giving one entry per CDR3 protein. The sample contains some 240,000 distinct CDR3 sequences, 12% of which appear only once. Sequencing used PBMCs from the stem cell graft donor, obtained from the stem cell graft. These receptors all come from a human donor who donated a stem cell graft to a child with acute lymphoblastic leukemia.

Notes on this clonotype: A clone one base away is much larger, so this may be a read error. The CDR3 DNA sequence: TGTGCCAGCAGCTTACCAAGAGGGACTGAAGCTTTCTTT. This encodes CASSLPRGTEAFF. The chain has TRBV7-2 and TRBJ1-1; D not certain. Germline values: CDR1 SGHTA, CDR2 FQGNSA. The V end lost 2 bases, the J end lost 5 bases, and 9 bases lay between the germline ends. The CDR3 length is 13 residues.

A note on this clonotype: With a much larger clone just one base away, this may be a read error. The rearrangement joins TRBV15 to TRBJ2-5; tentative D call: TRBD2 (6 bases). CDR1 is LNHNV, CDR2 YYDKDF, per germline (reference sequence). V lost 1 base and J 5 bases, leaving 11 bases between the germline ends. The CDR3 is 14 residues long. This CDR3 is CATSRAGVCETQYF. CDR3 nucleotides: TGTGCCACCAGCAGAGCGGGAGTTTGCGAGACCCAGTACTTC.

This clonotype has at least ten counts. The V and J genes are TRBV5-1 and TRBJ1-2, with D tentatively TRBD1 (6 bases). Per germline, CDR1 SGHRS and CDR2 YFSETQ. This CDR3 has 16 residues. V was pared by 0 bases and J by 5 bases, with 17 bases between. The CDR3 DNA is TGCGCCAGCAGCTTGGAGGCAGGGGCCCTCGGATATGGCTACACCTTC. It is translated as CASSLEAGALGYGYTF.

This clonotype showed up many times. The chain is built from TRBV5-1 and TRBJ2-1; TRBD1 agrees at 7 bases. This CDR3 has 13 amino acids. Germline CDR1 SGHRS, CDR2 YFSETQ. J was trimmed by 6 bases and V by 0 bases; bases with no gene match: 0. CDR3 in amino acids: CASSLAGGNEQFF. The CDR3 coding sequence is TGCGCCAGCAGCTTGGCAGGGGGCAATGAGCAGTTCTTC.

The sample holds many counts of this clonotype. The V call is TRBV5-5, the J call TRBJ1-4; D uncertain. The CDR3 is made up of 14 amino acids. Looked up from germline, CDR1 is SGHKS and CDR2 is YYEKEE (reference sequence). Trimming removed 1 base from V and 7 bases from J, with 11 bases in between. The CDR3 is CASSLSGYREKLFF. The CDR3 DNA sequence: TGTGCCAGCAGCTTGAGCGGGTACCGTGAAAAACTGTTTTTT.

There are many counts of this clonotype. The chain carries TRBV29-1 and TRBJ2-3, with 8 bases identical to TRBD2. The CDR3 contains 16 residues. CDR1 and CDR2 from the germline V gene are SQVTM and ANQGSEA. Trimming took 8 bases from V and 0 from J; bases not matched to a gene: 13. CDR3 nucleotide sequence: TGCAGCACCACAGGGTCAGCGGGAGTCAGCACAGATACGCAGTATTTT. Protein product: CSTTGSAGVSTDTQYF.

This clonotype was counted many times. The chain joins TRBV4-2 to TRBJ2-3; 13 positions match TRBD2. The CDR3 has 16 residues. J gave up 4 bases and V 4 bases, and 5 bases lay outside the gene matches. The germline gives CDR1 LGHNA, CDR2 YNFKEQ. The chain's CDR3 is CASSLYGTSGADTQYF. CDR3 bases: TGTGCCAGCAGCCTTTACGGGACTAGCGGGGCAGATACGCAGTATTTT.

This clonotype was counted ten times or more. The DNA for the CDR3 is TGTGCCAGCAGTTTGGGGACAGACACTGAAGCTTTCTTT. Residues: CASSLGTDTEAFF. This sequence joins TRBV27 and TRBJ1-1; 7 nucleotides agree with TRBD1. Losses at the gene ends were 3 bases for V and 3 bases for J; bases not matched to a gene: 1. Germline assignment: CDR1 MNHEY and CDR2 SMNVEV (reference sequence). The CDR3 has 13 residues.

In its sample, this clonotype was seen many times. This chain links TRBV30 with TRBJ2-2; D remains unclear. Trimming shortened V by 7 bases and J by 6 bases, and 15 bases separated the two germline ends. CDR3 length: 13 amino acids. In germline, CDR1 is GTSNPN, CDR2 SVGIG (reference sequence). The CDR3 loop reads CASVTTGAGELFF. The CDR3 nucleotides read TGTGCCTCCGTCACTACGGGTGCCGGGGAGCTGTTTTTT.

This clonotype appeared many times. The chain is built from TRBV18 and TRBJ1-4; D is uncertain. Trimming took off 5 bases at V and 5 bases at J, with 6 bases between the two ends. Per germline, CDR1 KGHSH and CDR2 LQKENI. The CDR3 runs to 12 residues. The CDR3 sequence: CASSAGNEKLFF. Here the CDR3 DNA reads TGTGCCAGCTCAGCCGGGAATGAAAAACTGTTTTTT.

This clonotype was seen a handful of times. The V gene is TRBV2, the J gene TRBJ2-5; 9 nucleotides line up with TRBD1. The germline gives CDR1 SNHLY, CDR2 FYNNEI. The junction had 11 bases not matched to a gene; V was cut back by 6 bases and J by 3 bases. The CDR3 consists of 16 residues. Here the CDR3 reads CASSIRDRDRKETQYF. The DNA for the CDR3 is TGTGCCAGCAGCATCCGGGACAGGGATCGAAAAGAGACCCAGTACTTC.

This clonotype came up many times. The chain combines TRBV20-1 with TRBJ1-5; no firm D call. CDR1 is DFQATT, CDR2 SNEGSKA, per germline (reference sequence). V was cut by 0 bases and J by 3 bases, with 15 bases left in between. This CDR3 contains 16 residues. CDR3 DNA sequence: TGCAGTGCTAGAGATACGACGCTCGCCCTCAATCAGCCCCAGCATTTT. This sequence encodes CSARDTTLALNQPQHF.

This clonotype was seen repeatedly, ten times or more. The V and J genes are TRBV5-1 and TRBJ2-5, with TRBD2 identical over 8 bases. Germline CDR1 and CDR2: SGHRS and YFSETQ. The CDR3 runs to 15 residues. J lost 1 base, V lost 4 bases, and 6 bases had no gene match. CDR3 bases: TGCGCCAGCAGCGACTTAGCGGGGACCCAAGAGACCCAGTACTTC. This translates into CASSDLAGTQETQYF.

This clonotype was counted at least ten times. The chain links TRBV29-1 to TRBJ2-7; TRBD2 is a possible D gene (6 bases). This CDR3 is built from 12 residues. V lost 6 bases, J lost 2 bases, and 11 bases lay in between. From germline, CDR1 is SQVTM and CDR2 ANQGSEA. The DNA of the CDR3 is TGCAGCGTAGGACGGGGGACCTACGAGCAGTACTTC. Residues: CSVGRGTYEQYF.

About this clonotype: One base away lies a much larger clone, so this may be a sequencing read error. The genes are TRBV5-1 and TRBJ2-5; 7 nucleotides align to TRBD1. Germline V lookup: CDR1 SGHRS, CDR2 YFSETQ. The CDR3 runs 17 residues. V gave up 1 base and J gave up 4 bases; unmatched junction bases: 13. CDR3 loop: CASSLTPSLAGGETQYF. The CDR3 region has the DNA TGCGCCAGCAGCTTGACCCCAAGCCTAGCAGGGGGAGAGACCCAGTACTTC.

This clonotype was seen many times. The chain combines TRBV5-1 with TRBJ2-5; possible D gene TRBD1, 5 bases. The V gene's germline CDR1 is SGHRS and CDR2 YFSETQ. The CDR3 is made up of 14 amino acids. The ends were cut back, 0 bases at V and 5 bases at J, with 11 bases in the middle. The CDR3 nucleotides are TGCGCCAGCAGCTTGGCCAGGGTCCACGAGACCCAGTACTTC. Translation: CASSLARVHETQYF.

The J gene is TRBJ2-1, the V gene TRBV4-2; tentatively, D is TRBD2 (5 bases). Germline V gives CDR1 LGHNA, CDR2 YNFKEQ. Trimming removed 8 bases at V and 4 bases at J, with 21 bases between. There are 16 residues in the CDR3. Written as DNA, the CDR3 is TGTGCCAGCGGCCCTGGGCCCCCCGGAGGATACAATGAGCAGTTCTTC. Translation: CASGPGPPGGYNEQFF.

This clonotype was counted many times. This chain joins TRBV28 and TRBJ2-3; a possible D gene is TRBD2 (6 bases). Germline CDR1 and CDR2: MDHEN and SYDVKM. V lost 5 bases, J lost 6 bases, and 15 bases lay in between. This CDR3 has 14 residues. This CDR3 is CASSGTLRSDTQYF. For the CDR3, the DNA is TGTGCCAGCAGTGGGACTCTCAGGAGCGATACGCAGTATTTT.

This clonotype was seen repeatedly, ten times or more. V usage is TRBV28 and J usage is TRBJ1-6; no clear D. This CDR3 has 14 residues. From germline, CDR1 is MDHEN and CDR2 SYDVKM. V lost 1 base and J lost 14, with 15 bases in between. This CDR3 is CASSLSTRGLALHF. CDR3 sequence (DNA): TGTGCCAGCAGTTTATCAACTCGGGGATTAGCCCTCCACTTT.

This clonotype has ten or more counts. In DNA, the CDR3 is TGTGCCAGCAGCAAGGGGCCCTGGGACGGCGGAGGACGGGAAAAACTGTTTTTT. This sequence encodes CASSKGPWDGGGREKLFF. This chain links TRBV21-1 with TRBJ1-4. TRBV21-1 is recorded as a pseudogene. The CDR3 runs 18 residues.

This clonotype was seen repeatedly, ten times or more. The rearrangement joins TRBV5-1 to TRBJ1-1; D not certain. Germline V gives CDR1 SGHRS, CDR2 YFSETQ. CDR3 length equals 17 residues. Trimming took off 4 bases at V and 0 bases at J, with 19 bases between the two ends. CDR3 DNA: TGCGCCAGCAGCCCGAACATGGCCGGGAGCCTGAACACTGAAGCTTTCTTT. The encoded protein is CASSPNMAGSLNTEAFF.

Ten or more counts support this clonotype. The chain couples TRBV20-1 to TRBJ1-5, with D unresolved. The V end was cut by 5 bases, the J end by 2 bases, with 10 bases between. The V gene's germline CDR1 is DFQATT and CDR2 SNEGSKA (reference sequence). The CDR3 spans 13 residues. CDR3 nucleotides: TGCAGTGCTGTACCGGGAGGCAATCAGCCCCAGCATTTT. Translation: CSAVPGGNQPQHF.